The 27 T cell receptor beta chains below all came from one sample that was sequenced in a study of Graves' ophthalmopathy and Graves' hyperthyroidism (dated by TCRdb to the late 2010s). TCRdb records Illumina HiSeq 2000 as the sequencer. For repertoire sequencing, the TCR beta CDR3 regions were amplified from RNA transcripts. The first round was an RT-PCR using HTBI primers with the Qiagen OneStep RT-PCR kit, and this first round was followed by a second-round multiplex PCR, then size selection and purification. TCRdb handled the public reads itself, with Q25 trimming in fastp and clone calling in MiXCR, and kept productive beta chains. Every CDR3 protein is listed once, alongside the most common genes and DNA of its rows. In this sample the table shows hundreds of thousands of distinct CDR3 sequences, more than 40% of which occur a single time. Over 2.5% of the sample is in the top ten clones. Material: peripheral blood. These receptors were obtained from an adult man with Graves' ophthalmopathy.

This clonotype was counted at least ten times. This chain joins TRBV19 and TRBJ1-2, with no clear D. The germline V gene encodes CDR1 LNHDA and CDR2 SQIVND (reference sequence). Trimming cost V 7 bases and J 0 bases, with 6 bases left between them. The CDR3 length is 12 residues. The CDR3 region is CASNEANYGYTF. CDR3 bases: TGTGCCAGTAATGAGGCTAACTATGGCTACACCTTC. Filled out from reference TRBV19 and TRBJ1-2, the complete variable domain reads DGGITQSPKYLFRKEGQNVTLSCEQNLNHDAMYWYRQDPGQGLRLIYYSQIVNDFQKGDIAEGYSVSREKKESFPLTVTSAQKNPTAFYLCASNEANYGYTFGSGTRLTVV.

Ten or more counts support this clonotype. The chain links TRBV19 to TRBJ1-5, with 8 bases matching TRBD1. V shed 5 bases and J 6 bases; nucleotides not matched to a gene: 6. This CDR3 comprises 14 residues. CDR1 and CDR2 (germline): LNHDA, SQIVND (reference sequence). This chain's CDR3 is CASSYGQGGQPQHF. The CDR3 DNA reads as TGTGCCAGTAGTTATGGACAGGGCGGTCAGCCCCAGCATTTT.

This clonotype appeared many times. The chain uses TRBV20-1 and TRBJ2-7, with TRBD1 matching over 9 bases. V was clipped by 6 bases and J by 8 bases; unmatched bases: 11. The CDR3 sequence is 13 residues long. Germline V gene data show CDR1 as DFQATT and CDR2 as SNEGSKA (reference sequence). The CDR3 DNA follows: TGCAGTGCCCTGGGACAGGGTGATGTTAAGCAGTACTTC. Its protein product is CSALGQGDVKQYF.

This clonotype occurred many times. The chain couples TRBV6-6 to TRBJ2-7, with D hard to call. The CDR3 contains 12 residues. The V end lost 6 bases, the J end lost 0 bases, and 6 bases lay between the germline ends. Germline V lookup: CDR1 MNHNY, CDR2 SVGAGI (reference sequence). In DNA, the CDR3 is TGTGCCAGCAGCTATAGCTCCTACGAGCAGTACTTC. Translated, it gives CASSYSSYEQYF.

This clonotype was counted between two and nine times. V and J are TRBV12-5 and TRBJ1-5, with 9 bases identical to TRBD1. CDR1 is LGHNT and CDR2 is FRNRAP in the germline V gene. The CDR3 is made up of 14 amino acids. Trimming took 10 bases from V and 2 from J; bases not matched to a gene: 6. CDR3 sequence (DNA): TGTGCTACCACGGGACAGGGCCGCAATCAGCCCCAGCATTTT. This translates into CATTGQGRNQPQHF. The full variable domain, with the rest looked up from reference TRBV12-5 and TRBJ1-5, is DARVTQTPRHKVTEMGQEVTMRCQPILGHNTVFWYRQTMMQGLELLAYFRNRAPLDDSGMPKDRFSAEMPDATLATLKIQPSEPRDSAVYFCATTGQGRNQPQHFGDGTRLSIL.

The chain joins TRBV10-3 to TRBJ2-7; tentative D call: TRBD1 (5 bases). The germline V gene encodes CDR1 ENHRY and CDR2 SYGVKD. This CDR3 spans 13 amino acids. Trimming removed 6 bases at V and 4 bases at J, with 13 bases between. The CDR3: CAISETAKYEQYF. The CDR3 bases are TGTGCCATCAGCGAGACAGCTAAGTACGAGCAGTACTTC.

This clonotype has more than one count but fewer than ten. This sequence joins TRBV4-3 and TRBJ2-7, with D perhaps matching TRBD1 or TRBD2 (6 bases each). The germline V gene encodes CDR1 LGHNA and CDR2 YSLEER. V was cut by 4 bases and J by 6 bases, with 16 bases left in between. The CDR3 totals 14 residues. CDR3 in amino acids: CASSLNWGAGEQYF. CDR3 in DNA: TGCGCCAGCAGCCTCAACTGGGGGGCGGGCGAGCAGTACTTC.

This clonotype has at least ten counts. The chain combines TRBV20-1 with TRBJ1-4; TRBD1 is a possible D gene (5 bases). Trimming removed 0 bases from V and 6 bases from J, with 14 bases in between. Germline CDR1 and CDR2: DFQATT and SNEGSKA (reference sequence). The CDR3 is 15 residues long. This CDR3 is CSARDEGSGDEKLFF. The CDR3 DNA reads as TGCAGTGCTAGAGATGAGGGGAGCGGAGATGAAAAACTGTTTTTT.

This clonotype was counted at least ten times. V is TRBV7-9 and J is TRBJ1-1; D remains unclear. CDR1 and CDR2 from the germline V gene are SEHNR and FQNEAQ (reference sequence). Trimming pared 1 base from V and 5 bases from J, leaving 8 bases between. The CDR3 runs to 13 residues. CDR3 protein: CASSLGGVTEAFF. DNA for the CDR3: TGTGCCAGCAGCTTAGGGGGAGTAACTGAAGCTTTCTTT.

This clonotype has ten or more counts. The chain joins TRBV10-3 to TRBJ2-7; 9 bases are shared with TRBD1. V shed 11 bases, J shed 10 bases, and the junction held 15 bases outside the gene matches. The CDR3 runs to 13 residues. Germline V gene sequence: CDR1 ENHRY, CDR2 SYGVKD. CDR3 sequence reads: CAASGTGPLLQYF. DNA for the CDR3: TGTGCCGCCTCCGGGACAGGGCCGTTACTCCAGTACTTC.

The rearrangement joins TRBV11-1 to TRBJ2-7; D perhaps matches TRBD1 (6 bases). The DNA end lines up better with TRBJ2-1; the J call may be wrong. This CDR3 is 15 amino acids long. Germline V gene data show CDR1 as SGHAT and CDR2 as FQDESV (reference sequence). The CDR3 nucleotides read TGTGCCAGCAGTCCCCCAGGGGTCCCCTACAATGAGCAGTTCTTC. This sequence encodes CASSPPGVPYNEQFF.

This clonotype was detected many times. The chain is built from TRBV7-2 and TRBJ1-2; the D is unclear. The germline V gene encodes CDR1 SGHTA and CDR2 FQGNSA. Between the trimmed V and J ends, which lost 5 bases and 2 bases, there was a span of 12 bases. This CDR3 spans 14 amino acids. DNA of the CDR3: TGTGCCAGCAGCCCCTCGGGCCCAAACTATGGCTACACCTTC. Residues: CASSPSGPNYGYTF.

The chain recombines TRBV7-2 with TRBJ2-7; D is unresolved. The J call may not be correct, given that the DNA end is closer to TRBJ2-5. The CDR3 loop spans 14 amino acids. From germline, CDR1 is SGHTA and CDR2 FQGNSA. The CDR3 DNA sequence: TGTGCCAGCAGCGTTGAGCCCATGGGGGAGACCCAGTACTTC. Its translation is CASSVEPMGETQYF.

As to this clonotype: At one end, the junction sequence differs from germline, possibly due to a read error. The chain carries TRBV4-3 and TRBJ1-1; no reliable D call. Per germline, CDR1 LGHNA and CDR2 YSLEER. This CDR3 is 15 amino acids long. CDR3 loop: CASSHFPRENSEAFF. The DNA of the CDR3 is TGCGCCAGCAGCCACTTTCCCCGAGAAAACAGTGAAGCTTTCTTT.

The chain combines TRBV6-5 with TRBJ1-1; no clear D gene. Germline CDR1 and CDR2: MNHEY and SVGAGI. This CDR3 spans 15 amino acids. V lost 5 bases and J 4 bases, leaving 17 bases between the germline ends. The CDR3 here is CASSQTFPSLTEAFF. The CDR3 coding sequence is TGTGCCAGCAGTCAGACATTCCCCTCCCTCACTGAAGCTTTCTTT.

The chain employs TRBV11-1 and TRBJ2-7; D gene uncertain. The end of the DNA aligns better with TRBJ2-1, so the J call may be wrong. The CDR3 spans 13 residues. CDR1 is SGHAT and CDR2 is FQDESV in the germline V gene (reference sequence). CDR3 sequence (DNA): TGTGCCAGCAGCTTCTCAGAGAATGGGGAGCAGTTCTTC. It yields the protein CASSFSENGEQFF.

This clonotype has more than one count but fewer than ten. The junction differs from germline at one of its ends, possibly a read error. The CDR3 loop reads CASSQDWGAHYEQYF. Here the CDR3 DNA reads TGCGCCAGCAGCCAAGACTGGGGGGCGCACTACGAGCAGTACTTC. The chain links TRBV7-9 to TRBJ2-7, with D perhaps TRBD1 or TRBD2 (6 bases each). Germline V gives CDR1 SEHNR, CDR2 FQNEAQ (reference sequence). This CDR3 has 15 residues.

This chain joins TRBV4-2 and TRBJ1-4; the D gene is possibly TRBD1 (6 bases). V lost 1 base, J lost 8 bases, and 14 bases lay in between. CDR3 length equals 15 residues. Germline V gene sequence: CDR1 LGHNA, CDR2 YNFKEQ. The CDR3 is CASSQGGAVGEKLFF. The CDR3 DNA reads as TGTGCCAGCAGCCAAGGGGGGGCCGTGGGGGAAAAACTGTTTTTT.

This clonotype was seen ten or more times. This chain links TRBV2 with TRBJ2-7; D may match TRBD1 or TRBD2 (5 bases each). The CDR3 is made up of 14 amino acids. V shed 7 bases and J shed 0 bases, with 13 bases lying between them. In germline, CDR1 is SNHLY, CDR2 FYNNEI. The CDR3 DNA reads TGTGCCAGCACCGGGACGGCCAGCTCCTACGAGCAGTACTTC. It codes for CASTGTASSYEQYF.

This clonotype was recorded only once. As DNA, the CDR3 is TGTGCCAGCAGCTTAGCAAGAGAGATGGGTGGCTACACCTTC. The encoded protein is CASSLAREMGGYTF. V gene TRBV7-8 combines with J gene TRBJ1-2; the D is unclear. Trimming pared 0 bases from V and 7 bases from J, leaving 12 bases between. Germline CDR1 and CDR2: SGHVS and FQNEAQ. The CDR3 totals 14 residues.

This chain uses TRBV20-1 with TRBJ2-2, with no clear D. Germline V gene lookup returns CDR1 DFQATT and CDR2 SNEGSKA (reference sequence). The V end was cut by 3 bases, the J end by 1 base, with 9 bases between. The CDR3 runs to 14 residues. CDR3 coding DNA: TGCAGTGCTAGGAAAAGTGAGAACACCGGGGAGCTGTTTTTT. Translating gives CSARKSENTGELFF.

This chain connects TRBV7-2 to TRBJ2-5, with TRBD1 matching 8 bases. Germline V gene sequence: CDR1 SGHTA, CDR2 FQGNSA. Trimming took 5 bases from V and 6 from J; bases not matched to a gene: 14. CDR3 length: 16 amino acids. As DNA, the CDR3 is TGTGCCAGCAGCATCTCGACAGGGGTAGCTTTGAAGACCCAGTACTTC. Translation: CASSISTGVALKTQYF.

V is TRBV27 and J is TRBJ1-1; a weak D match, TRBD1 (5 bases). Germline CDR1 and CDR2: MNHEY and SMNVEV (reference sequence). V lost 1 base to trimming and J lost 5 bases, with 14 bases between them. The CDR3 spans 15 residues. The DNA for the CDR3 is TGTGCCAGCAGTTTATTAGGGGCGGGTGAGACTGAAGCTTTCTTT. This sequence encodes CASSLLGAGETEAFF.

This clonotype showed up many times. The J gene is TRBJ1-2, the V gene TRBV6-5; 9 bases align to TRBD1. From germline, CDR1 is MNHEY and CDR2 SVGAGI. The CDR3 spans 13 residues. With V trimmed by 5 bases and J by 4 bases, 2 bases remained unmatched. The CDR3 DNA reads TGTGCCAGCAGTGGACAGGGGAGCTATGGCTACACCTTC. Translation gives CASSGQGSYGYTF.

The chain combines TRBV5-1 with TRBJ2-3; D is perhaps TRBD1 or TRBD2 (5 bases each). Germline values: CDR1 SGHRS, CDR2 YFSETQ. The CDR3 length is 15 residues. V was pared by 0 bases and J by 4 bases, with 12 bases between. The CDR3 reads CASSLGGTNADTQYF. CDR3 nucleotide sequence: TGCGCCAGCAGCTTGGGAGGGACGAACGCAGATACGCAGTATTTT.

Ten or more counts support this clonotype. This rearrangement joins TRBV7-3 to TRBJ2-6; D is unresolved. The germline V and J ends were trimmed by 3 bases and 4 bases, with 10 bases remaining between them. Per the germline V gene, CDR1 is SGHTA and CDR2 is FQGTGA. This CDR3 contains 15 residues. DNA of the CDR3: TGTGCCAGCAGCTTCAGCCAACTAGGGGCCAACGTCCTGACTTTC. The encoded protein is CASSFSQLGANVLTF. Variable domain in full (rest from reference TRBV7-3 and TRBJ2-6): GAGVSQTPSNKVTEKGKYVELRCDPISGHTALYWYRQSLGQGPEFLIYFQGTGAADDSGLPNDRFFAVRPEGSVSTLKIQRTERGDSAVYLCASSFSQLGANVLTFGAGSRLTVL.

In its sample, this clonotype was seen once. V is TRBV29-1 and J is TRBJ1-2; 7 bases line up with TRBD1. The germline V gene has CDR1 SQVTM and CDR2 ANQGSEA. CDR3 length equals 13 residues. CDR3 loop: CTPSTGKGYGYTF. CDR3 DNA sequence: TGCACCCCGTCGACAGGGAAGGGCTATGGCTACACCTTC.